Included here is one T cell receptor (beta chain) sequence, with context. The target antigen is unknown. This entry belongs to a study of T cells after yellow fever vaccination. Study-wide results and limits: Overall, a small share of clonotypes was seen in both CD4 and CD8 compartments.

5'RACE template switching produced TCR cDNA carrying a universal primer site and UMIs. TCRdb called the 5' RACE reads again in MiXCR, with one record for every CDR3 protein. The sample contains approximately 550,000 distinct CDR3 sequences, approximately 15% of which appear only once. This clonotype originated in a man under 40 who received the YFV17D yellow fever vaccine. The material was PBMCs, obtained on the day of the yellow fever booster vaccination.

CDR3 nucleotides: TGTGCCAGCAGTCAGAGACAGGGCCTCTACAATGAGCAGTTCTTC. Residues: CASSQRQGLYNEQFF. The chain is built from TRBV6-2 or TRBV6-3 and TRBJ2-1; 7 bases fit TRBD1. The V segment lost 5 bases and the J segment 3 bases; nucleotides outside the gene matches: 7. The CDR3 is 15 residues long. Germline CDR1 reads MNHEY; CDR2 reads SVGEGT.